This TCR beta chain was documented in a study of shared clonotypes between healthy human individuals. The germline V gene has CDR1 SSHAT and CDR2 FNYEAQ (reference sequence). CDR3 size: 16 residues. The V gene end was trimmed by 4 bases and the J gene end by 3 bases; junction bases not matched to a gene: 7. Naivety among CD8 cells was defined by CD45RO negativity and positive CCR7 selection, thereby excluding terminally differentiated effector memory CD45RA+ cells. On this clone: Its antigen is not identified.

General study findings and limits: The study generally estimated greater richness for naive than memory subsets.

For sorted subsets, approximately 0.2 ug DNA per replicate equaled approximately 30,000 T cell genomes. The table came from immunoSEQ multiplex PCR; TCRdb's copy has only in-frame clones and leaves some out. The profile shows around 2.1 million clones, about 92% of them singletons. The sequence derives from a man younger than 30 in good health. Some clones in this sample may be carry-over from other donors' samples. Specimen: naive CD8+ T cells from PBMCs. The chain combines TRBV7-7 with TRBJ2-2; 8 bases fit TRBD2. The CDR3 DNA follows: TGTGCCAGCAGCTCCCCGGGAGGGAAAGACACCGGGGAGCTGTTTTTT. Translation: CASSSPGGKDTGELFF.